This TCR beta chain was recovered during a study of cytomegalovirus exposure and HLA in healthy donors. Study-wide results and caveats: The tendency of first-cohort TCR clusters to co-occur in the roughly 120 validation repertoires was identified by a subsequent analysis.

As for this clone: Its cognate antigen is unknown.

Germline V gene sequence: CDR1 SEHNR, CDR2 FQNEAQ (reference sequence). The germline V and J ends were trimmed by 4 bases and 14 bases, with 14 bases remaining between them. The CDR3 extends over 12 amino acids. Some clones are missing from TCRdb's copy, which holds only in-frame ones; the method was immunoSEQ multiplex PCR. The data hold under 200,000 clones, with about 81% observed a single time. The chain couples TRBV7-9 to TRBJ1-4; D is unresolved. Material for sequencing was PBMCs. The source is a young woman in good health and CMV-seronegative. The CDR3 nucleotides read TGTGCCAGCAGCTCGCCACGACAACTTCTGTTTTTT. Encoded protein: CASSSPRQLLFF.